The 3 T cell receptor beta chains below were found in one sample sequenced in a study of blood T cell repertoires in COVID-19. Clones were read by immunoSEQ multiplex PCR, and TCRdb kept only the in-frame ones, dropping some. Counted here are roughly 63,000 clones, 80% to 90% occurring once; the ten biggest clones make up roughly 2.4%. What was sequenced was peripheral blood. Every receptor here comes from a human donor in a cohort sampled during active COVID-19.

The genes are TRBV28 and TRBJ2-1, with 15 bases matching TRBD2. This CDR3 is built from 16 residues. With 5 bases clipped from V and 10 bases from J, the junction kept 9 bases outside the gene matches. CDR1 is MDHEN and CDR2 is SYDVKM in the germline V gene. CDR3 residues: CASSPGTSGRWSEQFF. CDR3 in DNA: TGTGCCAGCAGTCCTGGGACTAGCGGGAGGTGGAGCGAGCAGTTCTTC. Looking up the rest from reference TRBV28 and TRBJ2-1 gives the full variable domain: DVKVTQSSRYLVKRTGEKVFLECVQDMDHENMFWYRQDPGLGLRLIYFSYDVKMKEKGDIPEGYSVSREKKERFSLILESASTNQTSMYLCASSPGTSGRWSEQFFGPGTRLTVL.

The rearrangement uses TRBV28 and TRBJ2-3; TRBD2 aligns across 7 bases. V dropped 3 bases and J dropped 3; count of bases not matched to a gene: 9. The CDR3 totals 16 residues. Looked up from germline, CDR1 is MDHEN and CDR2 is SYDVKM. CDR3: CASSLGAGVTTDTQYF. CDR3 DNA: TGTGCCAGCAGTTTGGGCGCGGGAGTTACGACAGATACGCAGTATTTT.

This chain joins TRBV29-1 and TRBJ2-6; D is possibly TRBD2 (5 bases). CDR3 size: 15 residues. Germline-derived CDR1 and CDR2 are SQVTM and ANQGSEA. The ends were cut back, 6 bases at V and 0 bases at J, with 12 bases in the middle. The CDR3 DNA reads TGCAGCGTGACTAAGGGTTTCTCTGGGGCCAACGTCCTGACTTTC. This codes for CSVTKGFSGANVLTF.